The clone carrying this TCR beta chain was recorded once. This entry comes from a study of T cell responses to AZD1222 COVID-19 vaccine. Some clones are missing from TCRdb's copy, which holds only in-frame ones; the method was immunoSEQ multiplex PCR. Here the sample spans about 67,000 clones, under 90% being singletons. Per the germline V gene, CDR1 is SEHNR and CDR2 is FQNEAQ (reference sequence). V shed 5 bases and J shed 0 bases, with 20 bases lying between them. The CDR3 extends over 17 amino acids. Sequenced material: peripheral blood, taken on day 0 of AZD1222 vaccination. V is TRBV7-9 and J is TRBJ2-7; no clear D gene. The clonotype originates from an adult in good health. CDR3 in DNA: TGTGCCAGCAGCGGCTTCGGTCAGAACAAGAGCTCCTACGAGCAGTACTTC. It specifies CASSGFGQNKSSYEQYF.